This record looks at one T cell receptor (beta chain) sequence and its context. The antigen is unknown. This entry comes from a study of cytomegalovirus exposure and HLA in healthy donors. The study's findings and limits: Evidence from a later analysis indicated that most CMV-associated TCR beta chains looked HLA-restricted.

The PCR made use of 60 Vbeta and 13 Jbeta primers. Data came from immunoSEQ multiplex PCR; TCRdb stores just in-frame clones and leaves some out. The data show 200,000 to 300,000 clones, 82% seen once. The CDR3 has 14 amino acids. The V gene lost 0 bases and the J gene lost 7 bases, with 13 bases spanning the gap. Germline V gives CDR1 SQVTM, CDR2 ANQGSEA. The rearrangement joins TRBV29-1 to TRBJ1-5; no definite D call. This receptor was taken from a woman between 40 and 55 years old in good health and CMV-seropositive. The source material was PBMCs. CDR3 DNA: TGCAGCGTTGAAGACGGCGGGGTTGGGCAGCCCCAGCATTTT. It specifies CSVEDGGVGQPQHF.